Below are 30 T cell receptor beta chains sequenced from a single sample in a study of CD8 T cells in Susac syndrome. With random hexamers, roughly 0.45 to 1 ug RNA was reverse transcribed. TCRdb reprocessed the immunoSEQ multiplex PCR reads via MiXCR and lists one record per CDR3 protein. This table has 150,000 or so distinct CDR3 sequences, roughly 94% appearing once. Source material: CD4+ T cells from PBMCs. Every receptor here comes from a human donor with Susac syndrome.

This sequence joins TRBV18 and TRBJ2-5, with 12 bases lining up with TRBD2. Germline assignment: CDR1 KGHSH and CDR2 LQKENI. V shed 2 bases, J shed 5 bases, and the junction held 6 bases outside the gene matches. The CDR3 spans 16 residues. CDR3 amino acids: CASSPSRLAGGETQYF. The CDR3 region has the DNA TGTGCCAGCTCACCAAGTCGTCTAGCGGGAGGGGAGACCCAGTACTTC.

The chain uses TRBV27 and TRBJ2-1, with D perhaps TRBD1 or TRBD2 (5 bases each). Germline CDR1 is MNHEY and CDR2 is SMNVEV (reference sequence). The CDR3 covers 17 residues. V lost 10 bases to trimming and J lost 3 bases, with 25 bases between them. CDR3 nucleotides: TGTGCCACTATCGGGGCTCCACGACCCTGGGGCTACAATGAGCAGTTCTTC. It encodes CATIGAPRPWGYNEQFF.

DNA of the CDR3: TGTGCCAGCAGTTTAGTGGCGACGCAAGAGACCCAGTACTTC. Protein sequence: CASSLVATQETQYF. This chain connects TRBV12-3 or TRBV12-4 to TRBJ2-5; D ambiguous. The CDR3 extends over 14 amino acids. V gave up 1 base and J gave up 2 bases, with 8 bases separating them.

V is TRBV29-1 and J is TRBJ1-5; 9 nucleotides agree with TRBD1. The CDR3 spans 13 residues. Germline V CDR1 and CDR2: SQVTM, ANQGSEA. J gave up 6 bases and V 7 bases, and 7 bases lay outside the gene matches. CDR3 region: CSAWDREGQPQHF. The CDR3 DNA is TGCAGCGCCTGGGACAGGGAAGGTCAGCCCCAGCATTTT.

V usage is TRBV10-3 and J usage is TRBJ1-5; TRBD1 aligns across 9 bases. Germline V gene sequence: CDR1 ENHRY, CDR2 SYGVKD. This CDR3 is 15 amino acids long. J lost 5 bases, V lost 2 bases, and 4 bases had no gene match. The DNA for the CDR3 is TGTGCCATCAGTGAGAGGGACAGGGCCGATCAGCCCCAGCATTTT. Translating gives CAISERDRADQPQHF.

The chain recombines TRBV30 with TRBJ1-2; TRBD1 is a possible D gene (6 bases). Germline-derived CDR1 and CDR2 are GTSNPN and SVGIG (reference sequence). With 0 bases removed from V and 3 bases from J, the gap between germline ends came to 11 bases. The CDR3 extends over 14 amino acids. DNA of the CDR3: TGTGCCTGGAGTGTACCTGGGGGCGACTATGGCTACACCTTC. Amino acids: CAWSVPGGDYGYTF.

The chain combines TRBV20-1 with TRBJ2-1, with D possibly TRBD1 on 6 matching bases. The V end lost 5 bases, the J end lost 0 bases, and 14 bases lay between the germline ends. Germline V gene lookup returns CDR1 DFQATT and CDR2 SNEGSKA (reference sequence). The CDR3 runs 15 residues. CDR3 sequence reads: CSALGARSSYNEQFF. The CDR3 DNA follows: TGCAGTGCTTTGGGGGCAAGAAGCTCCTACAATGAGCAGTTCTTC.

The chain links TRBV30 to TRBJ1-1; tentative D call: TRBD1 (6 bases). The CDR3 loop spans 13 amino acids. Germline CDR1 and CDR2: GTSNPN and SVGIG (reference sequence). Trimming removed 2 bases at V and 0 bases at J, with 7 bases between. This CDR3 reads CAWSSGVNTEAFF. The DNA of the CDR3 is TGTGCCTGGAGTTCAGGGGTGAACACTGAAGCTTTCTTT.

The V gene is TRBV30, the J gene TRBJ2-6; tentatively, D is TRBD1 (5 bases). Trimming stripped 5 bases from V and 1 base from J, with 6 bases between. Per germline, CDR1 GTSNPN and CDR2 SVGIG (reference sequence). The CDR3 sequence is 13 residues long. The CDR3 sequence is CAWQGSGANVLTF. CDR3 in DNA: TGTGCCTGGCAGGGATCTGGGGCCAACGTCCTGACTTTC.

This chain uses TRBV5-1 with TRBJ2-3; D is undetermined. V was pared by 4 bases and J by 2 bases, with 11 bases between. Germline V gene lookup returns CDR1 SGHRS and CDR2 YFSETQ. The CDR3 has 14 residues. The CDR3 spells CASSHSKVTDTQYF. The CDR3 nucleotides read TGCGCCAGCAGCCATAGCAAGGTCACAGATACGCAGTATTTT.

The rearrangement uses TRBV30 and TRBJ1-6, with D tentatively TRBD1 (6 bases). In germline, CDR1 is GTSNPN, CDR2 SVGIG (reference sequence). The CDR3 extends over 13 amino acids. V lost 2 bases and J lost 10, with 12 bases in between. The CDR3 protein is CAWSQGTSSPLHF. For the CDR3, the DNA is TGTGCCTGGAGTCAGGGGACTTCGTCACCCCTCCACTTT. Complete variable domain (other parts from reference TRBV30 and TRBJ1-6): SQTIHQWPATLVQPVGSPLSLECTVEGTSNPNLYWYRQAAGRGLQLLFYSVGIGQISSEVPQNLSASRPQDRQFILSSKKLLLSDSGFYLCAWSQGTSSPLHFGNGTRLTVT.

The chain is built from TRBV18 and TRBJ2-2, with D tentatively TRBD1 (5 bases). Trimming stripped 0 bases from V and 5 bases from J, with 13 bases between. CDR3 length equals 16 residues. CDR1 is KGHSH and CDR2 is LQKENI in the germline V gene. CDR3 protein: CASSPPGPLRTGELFF. CDR3 nucleotide sequence: TGTGCCAGCTCACCACCGGGGCCTTTGAGGACCGGGGAGCTGTTTTTT.

The J gene is TRBJ2-6, the V gene TRBV18; the match to TRBD1 covers 10 bases. V shed 6 bases and J 2 bases; nucleotides not matched to a gene: 7. Germline assignment: CDR1 KGHSH and CDR2 LQKENI. The CDR3 extends over 17 amino acids. The CDR3 DNA reads as TGTGCCAGCTCGCCGGGACAGGGGTTTGCTGGGGCCAACGTCCTGACTTTC. This translates into CASSPGQGFAGANVLTF.

The V gene is TRBV5-4, the J gene TRBJ2-5; D assignment may be TRBD1 or TRBD2 (5 bases each). The CDR3 runs 14 residues. The germline V gene has CDR1 SGHNT and CDR2 YYREEE (reference sequence). V was shortened by 2 bases and J by 4 bases, with 12 bases between the two germline ends. CDR3 loop: CASSFRDVVETQYF. The CDR3 DNA reads as TGTGCCAGCAGCTTCCGGGACGTGGTAGAGACCCAGTACTTC.

The rearrangement links TRBV20-1 to TRBJ2-4; 8 bases line up with TRBD2. The CDR3 has 14 residues. Germline CDR1 DFQATT, CDR2 SNEGSKA (reference sequence). The junction had 11 bases not matched to a gene; V was cut back by 5 bases and J by 8 bases. The CDR3 loop reads CSALISGSGDIQYF. The CDR3 region has the DNA TGCAGTGCTCTTATAAGCGGGAGTGGTGACATTCAGTACTTC.

The chain uses TRBV29-1 and TRBJ1-5; the D gene is possibly TRBD1 (6 bases). Per the germline V gene, CDR1 is SQVTM and CDR2 is ANQGSEA. This CDR3 is 16 amino acids long. V was shortened by 6 bases and J by 5 bases, with 23 bases between the two germline ends. CDR3 nucleotides: TGCAGCGTCCGAGGAACGGGGGGCGCAGACGATCAGCCCCAGCATTTT. Its translation is CSVRGTGGADDQPQHF.

The chain couples TRBV13 to TRBJ2-7; D may be TRBD2 (5 bases). The CDR3 totals 14 residues. V lost 4 bases to trimming and J lost 0 bases, with 10 bases between them. From germline, CDR1 is PRHDT and CDR2 FYEKMQ (reference sequence). CDR3 residues: CASSSSGSSYEQYF. CDR3 in DNA: TGTGCCAGCAGCTCCTCGGGAAGCTCCTACGAGCAGTACTTC.

The chain combines TRBV25-1 with TRBJ1-1, with D hard to call. The CDR3 extends over 11 amino acids. Germline CDR1 and CDR2: MGHDK and SYGVNS. Trimming took off 4 bases at V and 7 bases at J, with 7 bases between the two ends. The chain's CDR3 is CASSAQLEAFF. The CDR3 region has the DNA TGTGCCAGCAGTGCCCAGCTTGAAGCTTTCTTT.

The V gene is TRBV11-2, the J gene TRBJ1-1; D might be TRBD1 (5 bases). This CDR3 spans 14 amino acids. Trimming removed 5 bases from V and 2 bases from J, with 12 bases in between. From germline, CDR1 is SGHAT and CDR2 FQNNGV. CDR3 region: CASSPSRANTEAFF. CDR3 sequence (DNA): TGTGCCAGCAGCCCTTCCAGGGCTAACACTGAAGCTTTCTTT.

CDR3 nucleotide sequence: TGCGCCAGCAGTCAATCATCGGGGGAGCTCACTGAAGCTTTCTTT. The encoded protein is CASSQSSGELTEAFF. The J gene is TRBJ1-1, the V gene TRBV23-1, with D maybe TRBD1 (5 bases). TRBV23-1 is an ORF, and what it does is uncertain. Between the trimmed V and J ends, which lost 0 bases and 4 bases, there was a span of 12 bases. The CDR3 length is 15 residues.

The rearrangement uses TRBV9 and TRBJ2-2; D is undetermined. Germline loops: CDR1 SGDLS, CDR2 YYNGEE. CDR3 length: 14 residues. Between the trimmed V and J ends, which lost 0 bases and 6 bases, there was a span of 9 bases. The CDR3 protein is CASSVDHVAGELFF. The CDR3 nucleotides read TGTGCCAGCAGCGTAGATCATGTCGCCGGGGAGCTGTTTTTT.

The rearrangement joins TRBV5-8 to TRBJ2-7, with 8 bases that match TRBD2. The ends lost 0 bases at V and 4 bases at J; junction bases unmatched: 12. Looked up from germline, CDR1 is SGHTS and CDR2 is YDEGEE. The CDR3 has 17 amino acids. The CDR3 sequence is CASSLGFTERESYEQYF. In DNA, the CDR3 is TGTGCCAGCAGCTTGGGGTTTACGGAGCGGGAGTCTTACGAGCAGTACTTC.

The chain recombines TRBV4-3 with TRBJ1-2, with D uncertain. V lost 1 base and J lost 3, with 9 bases in between. Germline V gene data show CDR1 as LGHNA and CDR2 as YSLEER. This CDR3 spans 14 amino acids. CDR3 amino acids: CASSQGFRDYGYTF. CDR3 nucleotides: TGCGCCAGCAGCCAAGGGTTCCGTGACTATGGCTACACCTTC.

The V and J genes are TRBV15 and TRBJ1-1, with TRBD1 matching 7 bases. The junction had 9 bases not matched to a gene; V was cut back by 3 bases and J by 11 bases. The CDR3 runs 13 residues. The germline V gene has CDR1 LNHNV and CDR2 YYDKDF (reference sequence). The CDR3 nucleotides are TGTGCCACCAGCAGGGGGACAGCCCCACGGGCTTTCTTT. The encoded protein is CATSRGTAPRAFF.

This clonotype was detected only once. The J gene is TRBJ2-1, the V gene TRBV3-1; TRBD1 matches at 10 bases. The germline CDR1 and CDR2 sequences are LGHDT and YNNKEL (reference sequence). CDR3 length equals 13 residues. Germline trimming cut 4 bases from V and 8 bases from J; bases unmatched to any gene: 2. The CDR3 loop is CASSRQGAYEQFF. As DNA, the CDR3 is TGTGCCAGCAGCCGACAGGGGGCCTATGAGCAGTTCTTC.

The chain carries TRBV28 and TRBJ2-1; D perhaps matches TRBD2 (5 bases). Trimming left V 6 bases short and J 2 bases short, with 11 bases between. This CDR3 spans 14 amino acids. Germline values: CDR1 MDHEN, CDR2 SYDVKM. The CDR3, as DNA: TGTGCCAGCAGGAGAGACGGGACCTACAATGAGCAGTTCTTC. This translates into CASRRDGTYNEQFF. Full variable domain (missing parts from reference TRBV28 and TRBJ2-1): DVKVTQSSRYLVKRTGEKVFLECVQDMDHENMFWYRQDPGLGLRLIYFSYDVKMKEKGDIPEGYSVSREKKERFSLILESASTNQTSMYLCASRRDGTYNEQFFGPGTRLTVL.

A single count supports this clonotype. The genes are TRBV30 and TRBJ1-1; D gene ambiguous. Germline lookup yields CDR1 GTSNPN and CDR2 SVGIG (reference sequence). V lost 1 base and J 7 bases, leaving 7 bases between the germline ends. This CDR3 comprises 11 residues. CDR3: CAWSGSREAFF. CDR3 sequence (DNA): TGTGCCTGGAGTGGGTCCCGTGAAGCTTTCTTT.

This sequence joins TRBV3-1 and TRBJ1-2; D perhaps matches TRBD1 (5 bases). Trimming cost V 3 bases and J 4 bases, with 12 bases left between them. This CDR3 spans 14 amino acids. Germline CDR1 LGHDT, CDR2 YNNKEL (reference sequence). CDR3 region: CASSQSTGSYGYTF. CDR3 nucleotides: TGTGCCAGCAGCCAGTCCACAGGTAGCTATGGCTACACCTTC.

This chain joins TRBV6-2 or TRBV6-3 and TRBJ2-4; 8 positions agree with TRBD1. Germline V gene sequence: CDR1 MNHEY, CDR2 SVGEGT. Trimming at V came to 5 bases and at J to 7 bases, leaving 7 bases not matched to a gene. CDR3 length: 14 amino acids. Here the CDR3 reads CASSLRDRRNIQYF. The CDR3 DNA sequence: TGTGCCAGCAGTCTTCGGGACAGGAGGAACATTCAGTACTTC.

The chain recombines TRBV7-9 with TRBJ1-2, with D perhaps TRBD1 (5 bases). Trimming shortened V by 5 bases and J by 10 bases, and 14 bases separated the two germline ends. The CDR3 consists of 12 residues. In germline, CDR1 is SEHNR, CDR2 FQNEAQ (reference sequence). The CDR3 loop is CASSEVGGHYTF. The CDR3 region has the DNA TGTGCCAGCAGCGAGGTCGGGGGTCACTACACCTTC.